This T cell receptor beta chain comes out of a study of shared T cell receptors in the human thymus. CDR1 is MDHEN and CDR2 is SYDVKM in the germline V gene. The J segment lost 2 bases and the V segment lost 4 bases, leaving 2 bases of the junction unmatched. The CDR3 has 14 amino acids. This clone was counted a few times. Sequencing was performed with immunoSEQ multiplex PCR; in TCRdb, only in-frame clones are kept and a portion is missing. The table lists about 660,000 clones, 88% of them singletons, with 0.0085% to 0.012% in the top ten. The same specimen was also included in a second study, on human thymus T cells. That paper notes: Healthy Finnish infants undergoing corrective surgery for congenital heart defects were the donors. The thymus tissue came from resections taken during corrective heart surgery. Both thymic and peripheral blood repertoires showed apparently biased V and J usage. Thymic repertoires overlap heavily among unrelated individuals, related research has reported.

This TCR derives from a boy under three years old with a congenital heart defect. The chain couples TRBV28 to TRBJ2-7; 10 bases align to TRBD2. Sequencing used thymocytes. The CDR3 reads CASSSSGSPYEQYF. CDR3 nucleotide sequence: TGTGCCAGCAGTTCTAGCGGGAGCCCCTACGAGCAGTACTTC.